The rows below give T cell receptor beta chains drawn from one sample of a study of blood T cell repertoires in COVID-19. The data were produced by immunoSEQ multiplex PCR, yet TCRdb's version contains in-frame clones alone and is incomplete. The top ten hold approximately 10% of the sample, which has 150,000 to 200,000 clones, roughly four fifths seen once. The source material was peripheral blood. Receptors originate from a man aged 70-80 years with active or convalescent COVID-19. Both conserved end residues are part of each CDR3. D genes are given only for firm matches. Where a row states a size, it is once, few, many or the class of an expanded clone; other rows omit it.

size | D | J | V | DNA | CDR3
few | . | TRBJ1-6 | TRBV5-4 | TGTGCCAGCAACCAAAACAAGGGGGCCTATAATTCACCCCTCCACTTT | CASNQNKGAYNSPLHF
. | TRBD1 | TRBJ2-2 | TRBV7-9 | TGTGCCAGCAGCTTACCAGGGGGCGCAAAGTCCGGGGAGCTGTTTTTT | CASSLPGGAKSGELFF
. | TRBD2 | TRBJ2-7 | TRBV15 | TGTGCCACCAGCAGAGATTTTACTAGCGGGAGGGCCGGGTATGGCTACGAGCAGTACTTC | CATSRDFTSGRAGYGYEQYF
. | TRBD1 | TRBJ1-1 | TRBV5-5 | TGTGCCAGCAGCCAGGGGGTCGGCACTGAAGCTTTCTTT | CASSQGVGTEAFF
. | TRBD1 | TRBJ2-1 | TRBV5-1 | TGCGCCAGCAGCTTGGCTCCACAGGGGGCTTACAATGAGCAGTTCTTC | CASSLAPQGAYNEQFF
. | . | TRBJ2-7 | TRBV5-1 | TGCGCCAGCAGCTTGGATACCTACGAGCAGTACTTC | CASSLDTYEQYF
few | . | TRBJ1-4 | TRBV3-1/TRBV3-2 | TGTGCCAGCAGCCAAGGACGTAAAAGGGGCCTCCCTAATGAAAAACTGTTTTTT | CASSQGRKRGLPNEKLFF
. | . | TRBJ1-2 | TRBV6-5 | TGTGCCAGCATCGCGTACTCGGGCGGGACTGGCTACACCTTC | CASIAYSGGTGYTF
. | . | TRBJ2-3 | TRBV25-1 | TGTGCCAGCAGAGACATAACTAGCACAGATACGCAGTATTTT | CASRDITSTDTQYF
. | . | TRBJ1-5 | TRBV7-2 | TGTGCCAGCAGCGGCCTGGGGGGTACTCAGCCCCAGCATTTT | CASSGLGGTQPQHF
few | . | TRBJ1-2 | TRBV2 | TGTGCCAGCAGTGAGGGGGACACTCGGGGCTACACCTTC | CASSEGDTRGYTF
. | . | TRBJ2-1 | TRBV5-8 | TGTGCCAGCAGCTTCCGGGACTTTAAAAATGAGCAGTTCTTC | CASSFRDFKNEQFF
. | . | TRBJ1-4 | TRBV19 | TGTGCCAGTAAGCGAGAAAAACTGTTTTTT | CASKREKLFF
few | . | TRBJ2-5 | TRBV3-1/TRBV3-2 | TGTGCCAGCAGCCAAGGTGCGGGTGAGACCCAGTACTTC | CASSQGAGETQYF
. | TRBD1 | TRBJ1-6 | TRBV30 | TGTGCCTGGAGCTTTGGACAGGGGGATTCACCCCTCCACTTT | CAWSFGQGDSPLHF
. | . | TRBJ2-7 | TRBV10-3 | TGTGCCATCAGTGAGGGACAGATCTACGAGCAGTACTTC | CAISEGQIYEQYF
. | . | TRBJ2-3 | TRBV11-3 | TGTGCCAGCAGCTTAAGCCCCCCCAACTCGGGTACGCAGTATTTT | CASSLSPPNSGTQYF
. | TRBD2 | TRBJ2-7 | TRBV9 | TGTGCCAGCAGCCCCCATTTGAGCGGGAGCTCCTACGAGCAGTACTTC | CASSPHLSGSSYEQYF
. | TRBD1 | TRBJ1-2 | TRBV28 | TGTGCCAGCAGTTCATCACAGGGGAACTATGGCTACACCTTC | CASSSSQGNYGYTF
. | . | TRBJ2-2 | TRBV5-1 | TGCGCCAGCCAGCAGGATCCCAACACCGGGGAGCTGTTTTTT | CASQQDPNTGELFF
once | TRBD2 | TRBJ2-5 | TRBV5-1 | TGCGCCAGCAGCTTTATCCCTAGCGGGGAAGAGACCCAGTACTTC | CASSFIPSGEETQYF
once | . | TRBJ1-2 | TRBV3-1/TRBV3-2 | TGTGCCAGCAGTCACAATCAGGGATATGGCTACACCTTC | CASSHNQGYGYTF
. | TRBD2 | TRBJ2-3 | TRBV24-1 | TGTGCCACCAGTGATACATCGCGGGGCGGGGGGACCACAGATACGCAGTATTTT | CATSDTSRGGGTTDTQYF
. | TRBD2 | TRBJ2-2 | TRBV19 | TGTGCCAGTAGTACCGGAATTCTGGGACTAGCGGGAGCCCACACCGGGGAGCTGTTTTTT | CASSTGILGLAGAHTGELFF
. | . | TRBJ1-2 | TRBV30 | TGTGCCTGGAGCGGGATGAGGGAGGGCTACACCTTC | CAWSGMREGYTF
. | TRBD2 | TRBJ2-1 | TRBV9 | TGTGCCAGCAGCTCCAGGACTAGCGGGAAAGCAGATGAGCAGTTCTTC | CASSSRTSGKADEQFF
. | TRBD2 | TRBJ2-7 | TRBV6-5 | TGTGCCAGCAGTTCTCTGAGCGGGAGGGCCAACGAGCAGTACTTC | CASSSLSGRANEQYF
few | TRBD2 | TRBJ2-7 | TRBV6-1 | TGTGCCAGCTACTGGGCGGGAGGTAGGTCCTACGAGCAGTACTTC | CASYWAGGRSYEQYF
. | . | TRBJ1-5 | TRBV7-9 | TGTGCCAGCAGCGCAGGACAAAACAGCAATCAGCCCCAGCATTTT | CASSAGQNSNQPQHF
. | . | TRBJ1-2 | TRBV18 | TGTGCCAGCTCCCCCCGAAGGGAGGCCGGCTACACCTTC | CASSPRREAGYTF
. | TRBD1 | TRBJ2-7 | TRBV6-6 | TGTGCCAGCAGTCGAACGGACAGGGGCCTCTACGAGCAGTACTTC | CASSRTDRGLYEQYF
. | TRBD2 | TRBJ2-3 | TRBV5-1 | TGCGCCAGCAGCCCTGGGCTAGCGGGAGCGAATCCCACAGATACGCAGTATTTT | CASSPGLAGANPTDTQYF
. | TRBD1 | TRBJ1-1 | TRBV10-3 | TGTGCCATCAGTGCAGGCTCAGGGGGCTCTGAAGCTTTCTTT | CAISAGSGGSEAFF
. | TRBD1 | TRBJ2-4 | TRBV3-1/TRBV3-2 | TGTGCCAGCAGCCAAGAGGACAGGAAGAGGGCCAAAAACATTCAGTACTTC | CASSQEDRKRAKNIQYF
. | . | TRBJ1-1 | TRBV9 | TGTGCCAGCAGCGTAGTAGGAGGGGCCTACACTGAAGCTTTCTTT | CASSVVGGAYTEAFF
. | . | TRBJ2-1 | TRBV27 | TGTGCCAGCAGTTTAGGAGGACCCTCCTACAATGAGCAGTTCTTC | CASSLGGPSYNEQFF
. | TRBD2 | TRBJ2-5 | TRBV9 | TGTGCCAGCAGCGTAGGCTTAAGCGGGGGGTTGGGACAAGAGACCCAGTACTTC | CASSVGLSGGLGQETQYF
. | . | TRBJ1-6 | TRBV29-1 | TGCAGCGCACCGGGACCCGGGGACTCTCTCCACTTT | CSAPGPGDSLHF
. | TRBD1 | TRBJ2-5 | TRBV9 | TGTGCCAGCAGCGCCAGACAGGGGGCAGGAGAGACCCAGTACTTC | CASSARQGAGETQYF
. | . | TRBJ2-7 | TRBV7-2 | TGTGCCAGCAGCTCCACCCCAGGTTCTGGGGAGCAGTACTTC | CASSSTPGSGEQYF
. | . | TRBJ1-1 | TRBV5-6 | TGTGCCAGCAGCGCCGGGAGAAACACTGAAGCTTTCTTT | CASSAGRNTEAFF
. | . | TRBJ1-3 | TRBV12-3/TRBV12-4 | TGTGCCAGCAGTCCCTCGGGAAACACCATATATTTT | CASSPSGNTIYF